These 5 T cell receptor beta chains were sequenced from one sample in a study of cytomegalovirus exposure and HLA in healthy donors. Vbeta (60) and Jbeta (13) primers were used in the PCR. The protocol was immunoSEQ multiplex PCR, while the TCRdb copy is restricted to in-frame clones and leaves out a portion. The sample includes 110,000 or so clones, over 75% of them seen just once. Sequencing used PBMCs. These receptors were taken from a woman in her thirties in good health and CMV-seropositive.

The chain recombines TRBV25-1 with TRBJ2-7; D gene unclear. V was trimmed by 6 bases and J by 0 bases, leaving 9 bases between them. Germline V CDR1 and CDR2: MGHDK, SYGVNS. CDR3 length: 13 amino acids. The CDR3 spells CASRDDNSYEQYF. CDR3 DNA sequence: TGTGCCAGCAGAGACGACAACTCCTACGAGCAGTACTTC.

Here the CDR3 DNA reads TGTGCCAGCAGCTTAGTTCGATACACCACAGATACGCAGTATTTT. Translated, it gives CASSLVRYTTDTQYF. This chain links TRBV7-9 with TRBJ2-3; no firm D call. Germline lookup yields CDR1 SEHNR and CDR2 FQNEAQ (reference sequence). V lost 1 base and J lost 2, with 10 bases in between. The CDR3 consists of 15 residues.

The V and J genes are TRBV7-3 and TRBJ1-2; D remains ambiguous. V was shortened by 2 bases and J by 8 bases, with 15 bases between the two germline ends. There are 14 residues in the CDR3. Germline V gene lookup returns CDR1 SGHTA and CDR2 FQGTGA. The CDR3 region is CASSLGRLSNGYTF. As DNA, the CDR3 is TGTGCCAGCAGCTTAGGGAGGTTATCGAACGGCTACACCTTC.

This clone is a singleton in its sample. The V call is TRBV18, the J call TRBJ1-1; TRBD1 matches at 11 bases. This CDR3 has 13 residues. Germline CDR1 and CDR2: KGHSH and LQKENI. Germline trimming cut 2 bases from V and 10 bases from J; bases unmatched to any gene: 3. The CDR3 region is CASSPTGQGGAFF. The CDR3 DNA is TGTGCCAGCTCACCAACGGGACAGGGGGGAGCTTTCTTT.

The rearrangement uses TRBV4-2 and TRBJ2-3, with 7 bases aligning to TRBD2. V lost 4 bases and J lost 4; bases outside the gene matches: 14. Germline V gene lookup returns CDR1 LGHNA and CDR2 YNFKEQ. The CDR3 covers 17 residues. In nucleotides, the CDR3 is TGTGCCAGCAGCCGGACGGCGGGAGTGCCCTTACCAGATACGCAGTATTTT. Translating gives CASSRTAGVPLPDTQYF.